One and the same sample provided the 18 T cell receptor beta chains below, sequenced in a study of cytomegalovirus exposure and HLA in healthy donors. The study ran its PCR with 60 Vbeta and 13 Jbeta primers. Libraries were prepared by immunoSEQ multiplex PCR; TCRdb keeps only in-frame clonotypes and omits some of them. In the table there are 150,000 to 200,000 clones, 70% to 85% of which are singletons. The sequenced material came from PBMCs. Receptors were obtained from a woman younger than 45 in good health and CMV-seropositive.

J is TRBJ1-1 and V is TRBV19; 10 nucleotides align to TRBD1. The CDR3 contains 17 residues. Germline lookup yields CDR1 LNHDA and CDR2 SQIVND (reference sequence). V lost 5 bases, J lost 4 bases, and 13 bases stayed unmatched. The CDR3 sequence: CASSLPRTGGWSTEAFF. The CDR3 nucleotides read TGTGCCAGTAGTCTACCCAGGACAGGGGGTTGGAGCACTGAAGCTTTCTTT.

V gene TRBV5-1 combines with J gene TRBJ1-3, with 10 bases identical to TRBD1. CDR3 size: 17 residues. Trimming at V came to 3 bases and at J to 2 bases, leaving 8 bases not matched to a gene. Looked up from germline, CDR1 is SGHRS and CDR2 is YFSETQ. The CDR3 bases are TGCGCCAGCAGCTCTAACCCCGGGACAGGGGCTGGAAACACCATATATTTT. It is translated as CASSSNPGTGAGNTIYF.

This clone appeared a single time. The rearrangement joins TRBV6-1 to TRBJ2-7; D perhaps matches TRBD2 (6 bases). Trimming removed 1 base at V and 6 bases at J, with 13 bases between. CDR3 length equals 14 residues. Germline lookup yields CDR1 MNHNS and CDR2 SASEGT. Here the CDR3 DNA reads TGTGCCAGCAGTGAAGGCGGGACCGCGGGCGAGCAGTACTTC. This encodes CASSEGGTAGEQYF.

This clone occurred a few times. The genes are TRBV27 and TRBJ2-5, with D maybe TRBD2 (6 bases). The assigned J gene may be wrong: the sequence end matches TRBJ2-7 better. The CDR3 is 16 amino acids. CDR1 and CDR2 from the germline V gene are MNHEY and SMNVEV (reference sequence). This CDR3 is CASSLRGNAGRGEQYF. Written as DNA, the CDR3 is TGTGCCAGCAGTTTAAGGGGTAACGCGGGACGAGGCGAGCAGTACTTC.

J is TRBJ1-2 and V is TRBV7-9; weak D call: TRBD1 (5 bases). The CDR3 has 13 residues. V lost 1 base and J lost 4, with 7 bases in between. Germline CDR1 and CDR2: SEHNR and FQNEAQ (reference sequence). Written as DNA, the CDR3 is TGTGCCAGCAGCTTAGGGGGGGGCTATGGCTACACCTTC. This sequence encodes CASSLGGGYGYTF.

V usage is TRBV6-5 and J usage is TRBJ2-3; 8 bases align to TRBD2. CDR1 is MNHEY, CDR2 SVGAGI, per germline. CDR3 size: 16 residues. J lost 1 base, V lost 4 bases, and 7 bases had no gene match. CDR3 nucleotide sequence: TGTGCCAGCAGTTCACTAACTAGCGGACGCACAGATACGCAGTATTTT. Translated: CASSSLTSGRTDTQYF.

The genes are TRBV2 and TRBJ2-1, with TRBD2 identical over 14 bases. With 6 bases clipped from V and 3 bases from J, the junction kept 10 bases outside the gene matches. CDR1 and CDR2 (germline): SNHLY, FYNNEI. CDR3 size: 18 residues. The CDR3 here is CASSAGTSGRGNYNEQFF. The CDR3 DNA follows: TGTGCCAGCAGCGCCGGGACTAGCGGGAGAGGGAACTACAATGAGCAGTTCTTC.

This sequence joins TRBV11-3 and TRBJ2-5; 8 bases match TRBD2. This CDR3 is 16 amino acids long. V lost 1 base and J lost 1; bases outside the gene matches: 5. Germline V lookup: CDR1 SGHNT, CDR2 YENEEA. CDR3 coding DNA: TGTGCCAGCAGCTTAGCCTCGGGGGGGTTCCAAGAGACCCAGTACTTC. Translating it yields CASSLASGGFQETQYF.

The chain links TRBV4-2 to TRBJ1-2, with D maybe TRBD1 (5 bases). Looked up from germline, CDR1 is LGHNA and CDR2 is YNFKEQ. The CDR3 is 18 residues long. The V and J ends lost 0 bases and 4 bases respectively, with 21 bases between them. CDR3 residues: CASSQDGAARLQVYGYTF. For the CDR3, the DNA is TGTGCCAGCAGCCAAGATGGGGCAGCCCGCCTCCAAGTCTATGGCTACACCTTC.

The rearrangement links TRBV6-5 to TRBJ1-1; 7 bases match TRBD1. The trim removed 3 bases at V and 5 bases at J, leaving 9 bases unmatched. Germline assignment: CDR1 MNHEY and CDR2 SVGAGI. This CDR3 has 15 amino acids. The CDR3, as DNA: TGTGCCAGCAGTTATCTCAGGGGGTCGTGGACTGAAGCTTTCTTT. Its protein is CASSYLRGSWTEAFF.

This chain uses TRBV19 with TRBJ1-1, with D possibly being TRBD1 (6 bases). This CDR3 comprises 15 residues. V was clipped by 5 bases and J by 0 bases, with 13 bases between them. Germline V gene lookup returns CDR1 LNHDA and CDR2 SQIVND (reference sequence). CDR3 bases: TGTGCCAGTAGTCACACAGGGATCATGAACACTGAAGCTTTCTTT. Translated: CASSHTGIMNTEAFF.

The chain recombines TRBV19 with TRBJ2-5; D perhaps matches TRBD2 (6 bases). Looked up from germline, CDR1 is LNHDA and CDR2 is SQIVND (reference sequence). There are 13 residues in the CDR3. V was clipped by 4 bases and J by 5 bases, with 11 bases between them. This CDR3 reads CASSSAGWETQYF. CDR3 DNA: TGTGCCAGTAGTAGTGCGGGATGGGAGACCCAGTACTTC.

This clone was detected a few times. DNA for the CDR3: TGCGCCAGCAGCTTGGAAGGAGGGAACACCGGGGAGCTGTTTTTT. This codes for CASSLEGGNTGELFF. The chain joins TRBV5-1 to TRBJ2-2; tentative D call: TRBD2 (5 bases). The CDR3 consists of 15 residues. V was cut by 0 bases and J by 1 base, with 7 bases left in between. Germline V gene sequence: CDR1 SGHRS, CDR2 YFSETQ.

Regarding this clone: Other DNA sequences in the sample encode the same CDR3. The chain employs TRBV5-1 and TRBJ2-5, with 10 bases identical to TRBD2. The CDR3 has 16 amino acids. J lost 1 base, V lost 0 bases, and 3 bases had no gene match. Germline loops: CDR1 SGHRS, CDR2 YFSETQ. CDR3 protein: CASSLAPSGSQETQYF. The CDR3 nucleotides are TGCGCCAGCAGCTTGGCCCCTAGCGGGAGCCAAGAGACCCAGTACTTC.

The chain carries TRBV21-1 and TRBJ2-3; the table's TRBD2 call for D was not verified on the DNA. TRBV21-1 constitutes a pseudogene. The CDR3 is 14 residues long. The CDR3 DNA sequence: TGTGCCAGCAGCCGCGGCGCATCCACAGATACGCAGTATTTT. This translates into CASSRGASTDTQYF.

The chain is built from TRBV19 and TRBJ1-1; TRBD1 might be the D (6 bases). With 7 bases removed from V and 4 bases from J, the gap between germline ends came to 16 bases. The CDR3 totals 14 residues. The germline CDR1 and CDR2 sequences are LNHDA and SQIVND (reference sequence). The CDR3 loop reads CASMSQGSGTEAFF. The CDR3 DNA follows: TGTGCCAGTATGTCACAGGGCTCGGGCACTGAAGCTTTCTTT.

The CDR3 nucleotides are TGCGCCAGCAGCCTTGACAGTTATAATCAGCCCCAGCATTTT. As protein: CASSLDSYNQPQHF. The chain has TRBV5-1 and TRBJ1-5; D perhaps matches TRBD1 (5 bases). There are 14 residues in the CDR3. In germline, CDR1 is SGHRS, CDR2 YFSETQ. V was trimmed by 4 bases and J by 4 bases, leaving 12 bases between them.

The J gene is TRBJ2-5, the V gene TRBV2; D gene uncertain. CDR1 is SNHLY and CDR2 is FYNNEI in the germline V gene. Trimming removed 0 bases at V and 1 base at J, with 6 bases between. The CDR3 is 14 residues long. DNA of the CDR3: TGTGCCAGCAGTGAAGCGGTAGCCCAAGAGACCCAGTACTTC. This codes for CASSEAVAQETQYF.